The following is a TCR beta chain sequence with its context. Its antigen is undetermined. Every subset's genomic DNA went evenly onto several immunoSEQ plates. Original handling: ImmunoSEQ output lacked quality scores and full-length reads, limiting matched filtering. The assay was immunoSEQ multiplex PCR, and TCRdb's table has in-frame clones only and misses some. For V, J and clone size, that table is used; D and trimming come from the DNA. The repertoire holds more than 2,000,000 clones, with approximately 95% as singletons. This sample is drawn from a study of shared clonotypes between healthy human individuals. Study results and limitations: Researchers found naive subsets generally carried larger estimated richness than memory subsets.

CD4+ cell separation produced CD45RA+ naive and CD45RA-negative memory subsets. This CDR3 comprises 13 residues. Germline lookup yields CDR1 SQVTM and CDR2 ANQGSEA. V dropped 6 bases and J dropped 5 bases, with 13 bases sitting between them. The sample taken for sequencing was naive CD4+ T cells from PBMCs. Subset defined: CD45RA+ positively selected. The chain couples TRBV29-1 to TRBJ1-4; a weak D match, TRBD1 (5 bases). The sequence was collected from a man younger than 35 in good health. Some clones in this sample may be carry-over from other donors' samples. This CDR3 reads CSVIIGANEKLFF. In DNA, the CDR3 is TGCAGCGTCATCATCGGGGCAAATGAAAAACTGTTTTTT.